The 21 T cell receptor beta chains below come from one sample, sequenced in a study of blood T cells in healthy people across ages. A second roughly 6 to 12 cycle PCR used barcoded and J-beta primers. TCRdb re-analysed the 5' RACE reads in MiXCR, keeping a single row per CDR3 protein. The sample shows approximately 1,100,000 distinct CDR3 sequences, 40% to 50% of them seen only once. The sample comprised blood. These receptors were collected from a woman aged 55-70 years in good health.

The table lists this clonotype with a few counts. The rearrangement joins TRBV4-2 to TRBJ2-7; the match to TRBD2 covers 7 bases. V gave up 5 bases and J gave up 3 bases; unmatched junction bases: 4. This CDR3 region has 13 residues. Germline V gene lookup returns CDR1 LGHNA and CDR2 YNFKEQ. The CDR3 sequence is CASSGGVGYEQYF. The CDR3 DNA follows: TGTGCCAGCAGCGGGGGGGTAGGCTACGAGCAGTACTTC.

This clonotype was found once. The V and J genes are TRBV6-2 or TRBV6-3 and TRBJ2-7; D perhaps matches TRBD1 (5 bases). CDR3 length: 16 residues. CDR1 and CDR2 from the germline V gene are MNHEY and SVGEGT. V lost 2 bases and J lost 5, with 19 bases in between. Here the CDR3 DNA reads TGTGCCAGCAGTTACGGTGATCCTGGGGCTGGGGACGAGCAGTACTTC. Amino acid sequence: CASSYGDPGAGDEQYF.

This clonotype occurred many times. The V gene is TRBV6-5, the J gene TRBJ2-3; weak D call: TRBD2 (5 bases). V lost 2 bases to trimming and J lost 0 bases, with 9 bases between them. This CDR3 comprises 15 residues. Germline V gene lookup returns CDR1 MNHEY and CDR2 SVGAGI. The CDR3 DNA reads as TGTGCCAGCAGTTACGGCGGAGGAAGCACAGATACGCAGTATTTT. Amino acids: CASSYGGGSTDTQYF.

This sequence joins TRBV20-1 and TRBJ2-5; D gene ambiguous. Germline CDR1 DFQATT, CDR2 SNEGSKA (reference sequence). The CDR3 has 13 amino acids. Between the trimmed V and J ends, which lost 0 bases and 0 bases, there was a span of 5 bases. The CDR3 region is CSARDRYQETQYF. The CDR3 DNA reads TGCAGTGCTAGAGACAGGTACCAAGAGACCCAGTACTTC.

In this sample, this clonotype turned up a few times. This rearrangement joins TRBV7-2 to TRBJ2-7, with 13 bases aligning to TRBD2. The CDR3 sequence is 18 residues long. V trimming: 0 bases; J trimming: 2 bases; junction bases outside the gene matches: 7. Germline-derived CDR1 and CDR2 are SGHTA and FQGNSA. CDR3 DNA sequence: TGTGCCAGCAGCTTAGCAAAGGGACTAGCGGGATTGCCCTACGAGCAGTACTTC. This translates into CASSLAKGLAGLPYEQYF.

This clonotype was recorded a few times. The chain employs TRBV10-3 and TRBJ2-7; TRBD2 agrees at 7 bases. Germline CDR1 is ENHRY and CDR2 is SYGVKD. The CDR3 totals 15 residues. The V segment lost 0 bases and the J segment 5 bases; nucleotides outside the gene matches: 7. CDR3 in amino acids: CAISESGGRANEQYF. CDR3 nucleotides: TGTGCCATCAGTGAGTCGGGTGGGAGGGCGAACGAGCAGTACTTC.

V usage is TRBV7-6 and J usage is TRBJ1-1; D gene uncertain. V gave up 1 base and J gave up 2 bases, with 14 bases separating them. The CDR3 spans 16 residues. The germline gives CDR1 SGHVS, CDR2 FNYEAQ. The CDR3 DNA reads as TGTGCCAGCAGCTTAGTCCGAGGAGGCACCAACACTGAAGCTTTCTTT. Translated, it gives CASSLVRGGTNTEAFF. Combining the CDR3 with reference TRBV7-6 and TRBJ1-1 gives the whole variable domain GAGVSQSPRYKVTKRGQDVALRCDPISGHVSLYWYRQALGQGPEFLTYFNYEAQQDKSGLPNDRFSAERPEGSISTLTIQRTEQRDSAMYRCASSLVRGGTNTEAFFGQGTRLTVV.

The chain employs TRBV20-1 and TRBJ2-5, with TRBD2 matching over 16 bases. The CDR3 extends over 17 amino acids. V shed 0 bases, J shed 4 bases, and the junction held 5 bases outside the gene matches. Per germline, CDR1 DFQATT and CDR2 SNEGSKA (reference sequence). CDR3 in amino acids: CSARDGGTSGRAETQYF. The CDR3, as DNA: TGCAGTGCTAGAGATGGAGGGACTAGCGGGAGGGCAGAGACCCAGTACTTC.

The gene calls are TRBV5-1 and TRBJ2-7; D is undetermined. The CDR3 is made up of 16 amino acids. CDR1 is SGHRS and CDR2 is YFSETQ in the germline V gene. The V end was cut by 2 bases, the J end by 0 bases, with 15 bases between. CDR3 nucleotides: TGCGCCAGCAGCTTCTCTTCGGGCTGGAGCTCCTACGAGCAGTACTTC. Translation gives CASSFSSGWSSYEQYF. Full variable domain (remainder filled in from reference TRBV5-1 and TRBJ2-7): KAGVTQTPRYLIKTRGQQVTLSCSPISGHRSVSWYQQTPGQGLQFLFEYFSETQRNKGNFPGRFSGRQFSNSRSEMNVSTLELGDSALYLCASSFSSGWSSYEQYFGPGTRLTVT.

V usage is TRBV5-1 and J usage is TRBJ2-3; D unresolved. Germline CDR1 is SGHRS and CDR2 is YFSETQ. This CDR3 has 16 amino acids. With 0 bases removed from V and 0 bases from J, the gap between germline ends came to 11 bases. The CDR3 sequence: CASSLEAEISTDTQYF. The CDR3 DNA sequence: TGCGCCAGCAGCTTGGAGGCGGAGATAAGCACAGATACGCAGTATTTT.

The chain has TRBV6-5 and TRBJ1-2; D gene ambiguous. The CDR3 length is 15 residues. V was pared by 6 bases and J by 4 bases, with 18 bases between. Germline loops: CDR1 MNHEY, CDR2 SVGAGI. The CDR3 region is CASSPPGTAFYGYTF. The CDR3, as DNA: TGTGCCAGCAGCCCTCCTGGAACAGCCTTCTATGGCTACACCTTC.

The gene calls are TRBV3-1 and TRBJ1-1; no clear D gene. Looked up from germline, CDR1 is LGHDT and CDR2 is YNNKEL (reference sequence). Trimming shortened V by 3 bases and J by 4 bases, and 9 bases separated the two germline ends. CDR3 length equals 13 residues. CDR3 nucleotide sequence: TGTGCCAGCAGCCAGATCCTGGGCACTGAAGCTTTCTTT. It codes for CASSQILGTEAFF.

This clonotype was observed a handful of times. The rearrangement links TRBV30 to TRBJ2-7; 8 bases match TRBD1. Looked up from germline, CDR1 is GTSNPN and CDR2 is SVGIG (reference sequence). Germline trimming cut 7 bases from V and 3 bases from J; bases unmatched to any gene: 11. CDR3 size: 14 residues. CDR3 DNA sequence: TGTGCCTCGGCGAGACAGGGGTATTTCTACGAGCAGTACTTC. It yields the protein CASARQGYFYEQYF.

This clonotype was observed a few times. The chain recombines TRBV20-1 with TRBJ2-7, with TRBD1 matching 8 bases. The CDR3 is 19 residues long. Per the germline V gene, CDR1 is DFQATT and CDR2 is SNEGSKA (reference sequence). J was trimmed by 0 bases and V by 0 bases; bases with no gene match: 16. In DNA form, the CDR3 reads TGCAGTGCTAGAGATAGGTCCGGACGACAGGGGCTCCCCTCCTACGAGCAGTACTTC. It is translated as CSARDRSGRQGLPSYEQYF.

The chain recombines TRBV9 with TRBJ2-6; TRBD1 aligns across 8 bases. The CDR3 spans 19 residues. Losses at the gene ends were 0 bases for V and 0 bases for J; bases not matched to a gene: 8. From germline, CDR1 is SGDLS and CDR2 YYNGEE. In nucleotides, the CDR3 is TGTGCCAGCAGCGTAGGAAGGGGACAGGCCACCTCTGGGGCCAACGTCCTGACTTTC. Translated: CASSVGRGQATSGANVLTF. Full variable domain (remainder filled in from reference TRBV9 and TRBJ2-6): DSGVTQTPKHLITATGQRVTLRCSPRSGDLSVYWYQQSLDQGLQFLIQYYNGEERAKGNILERFSAQQFPDLHSELNLSSLELGDSALYFCASSVGRGQATSGANVLTFGAGSRLTVL.

This clonotype occurred a few times. This sequence joins TRBV27 and TRBJ2-7, with TRBD2 identical over 8 bases. This CDR3 comprises 14 residues. Germline lookup yields CDR1 MNHEY and CDR2 SMNVEV (reference sequence). With V trimmed by 4 bases and J by 6 bases, 8 bases remained unmatched. The CDR3 sequence is CASSWQAGAGEQYF. CDR3 DNA sequence: TGTGCCAGCAGTTGGCAAGCGGGAGCTGGCGAGCAGTACTTC.

CDR3 DNA: TGTGCCAGCAGCTCCGTGCACTACGAGCAGTACTTC. Translated: CASSSVHYEQYF. This rearrangement joins TRBV11-2 to TRBJ2-7; D is unclear. CDR3 length: 12 residues. The germline CDR1 and CDR2 sequences are SGHAT and FQNNGV. Between the trimmed V and J ends, which lost 4 bases and 3 bases, there was a span of 7 bases.

V gene TRBV5-1 combines with J gene TRBJ2-1; the match to TRBD1 covers 9 bases. The length of the CDR3 is 15 residues. Germline CDR1 and CDR2: SGHRS and YFSETQ. V shed 4 bases, J shed 5 bases, and the junction held 7 bases outside the gene matches. The CDR3 bases are TGCGCCAGCAGCAAAGGACAGGGGTTTAACAATGAGCAGTTCTTC. Its protein is CASSKGQGFNNEQFF. Full variable domain (missing parts from reference TRBV5-1 and TRBJ2-1): KAGVTQTPRYLIKTRGQQVTLSCSPISGHRSVSWYQQTPGQGLQFLFEYFSETQRNKGNFPGRFSGRQFSNSRSEMNVSTLELGDSALYLCASSKGQGFNNEQFFGPGTRLTVL.

J is TRBJ2-5 and V is TRBV12-3 or TRBV12-4, with 7 bases lining up with TRBD1. The CDR3 has 17 residues. The junction had 16 bases not matched to a gene; V was cut back by 7 bases and J by 2 bases. CDR3 nucleotides: TGTGCCAGCACCATGACAGGGCCCAGGCCCACACAAGAGACCCAGTACTTC. The encoded protein is CASTMTGPRPTQETQYF.

This clonotype was seen only a few times. The chain joins TRBV9 to TRBJ2-1; D is possibly TRBD1 or TRBD2 (5 bases each). There are 15 residues in the CDR3. V lost 3 bases to trimming and J lost 3 bases, with 13 bases between them. The germline CDR1 and CDR2 sequences are SGDLS and YYNGEE. Written as DNA, the CDR3 is TGTGCCAGCAGCGGGGGCAGGGACGGCTACAATGAGCAGTTCTTC. Protein sequence: CASSGGRDGYNEQFF.

The chain is built from TRBV10-1 and TRBJ2-1; D might be TRBD2 (5 bases). The CDR3 loop spans 14 amino acids. Germline CDR1 is WNHNN and CDR2 is SYGVQD (reference sequence). Trimming took off 6 bases at V and 10 bases at J, with 19 bases between the two ends. The CDR3 region has the DNA TGCGCCAGCAGGGCCGGGGTGGGAGAGGGAGAGCAGTTCTTC. The encoded protein is CASRAGVGEGEQFF.